This TCR beta chain was found in a study of identical twins. The CDR3 consists of 16 residues. From germline, CDR1 is SNHLY and CDR2 FYNNEI. V trimming: 2 bases; J trimming: 1 base; junction bases outside the gene matches: 3. Study-level points and caveats: There were fewer insertions in abundant cord blood beta clonotypes, but memory repertoires showed no such pattern.

In TCRdb, the 5' RACE reads were re-called with MiXCR into one record per CDR3 protein. This sample has 550,000 to 700,000 distinct CDR3 sequences, with less than 25% found just once. Concerning this clonotype itself: Its antigen is currently unknown.

These data are also associated with another study on T cells expressing NK-cell markers. As that study records: According to the study, TCR beta repertoires originated from sorted CD3+CD56+NKG2C+, CD3+CD56+NKG2C- and CD3+CD56-NKG2C+ T cells. Just one sequenced donor of eight was HCMV-seronegative, while seven were seropositive. Questions lingered over whether expanded NKG2C+ T cell clones were HCMV-specific.

The V and J genes are TRBV2 and TRBJ2-2, with TRBD1 matching over 8 bases. Sequenced material: PBMCs. The clonotype originates from a woman aged 18-29 years in good health. As DNA, the CDR3 is TGTGCCAGCAGTGAATACAGGGGGAGGAACACCGGGGAGCTGTTTTTT. It translates to CASSEYRGRNTGELFF.